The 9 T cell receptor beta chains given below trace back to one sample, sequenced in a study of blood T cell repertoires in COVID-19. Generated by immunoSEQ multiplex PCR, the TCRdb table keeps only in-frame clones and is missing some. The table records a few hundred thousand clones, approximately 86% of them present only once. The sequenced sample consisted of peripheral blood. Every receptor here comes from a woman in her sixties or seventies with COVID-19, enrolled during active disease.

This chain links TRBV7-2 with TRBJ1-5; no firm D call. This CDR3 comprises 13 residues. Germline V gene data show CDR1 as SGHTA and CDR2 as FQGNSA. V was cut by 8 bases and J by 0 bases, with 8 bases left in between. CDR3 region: CASRGDSNQPQHF. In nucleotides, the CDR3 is TGTGCCAGCCGCGGTGATAGCAATCAGCCCCAGCATTTT.

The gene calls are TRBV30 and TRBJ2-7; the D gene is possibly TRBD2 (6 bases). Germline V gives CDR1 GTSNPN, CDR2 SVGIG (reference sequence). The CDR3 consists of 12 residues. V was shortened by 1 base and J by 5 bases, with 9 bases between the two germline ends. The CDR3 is CAWSGAGNEQYF. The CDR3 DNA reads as TGTGCCTGGAGTGGGGCGGGAAACGAGCAGTACTTC. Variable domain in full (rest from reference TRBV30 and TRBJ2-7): SQTIHQWPATLVQPVGSPLSLECTVEGTSNPNLYWYRQAAGRGLQLLFYSVGIGQISSEVPQNLSASRPQDRQFILSSKKLLLSDSGFYLCAWSGAGNEQYFGPGTRLTVT.

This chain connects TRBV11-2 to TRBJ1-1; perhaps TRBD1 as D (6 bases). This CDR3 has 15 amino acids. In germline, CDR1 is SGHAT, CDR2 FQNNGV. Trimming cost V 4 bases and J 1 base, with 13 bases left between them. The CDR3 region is CASSWGGGENTEAFF. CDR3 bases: TGTGCCAGCAGCTGGGGTGGGGGCGAGAACACTGAAGCTTTCTTT.

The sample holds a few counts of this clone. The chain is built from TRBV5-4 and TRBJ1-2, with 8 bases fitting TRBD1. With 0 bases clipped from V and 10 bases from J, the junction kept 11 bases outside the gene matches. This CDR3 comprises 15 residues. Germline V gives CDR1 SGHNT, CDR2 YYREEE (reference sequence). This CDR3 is CASSLGQGFYLDYTF. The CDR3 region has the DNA TGTGCCAGCAGCTTGGGACAGGGGTTTTATTTAGACTACACCTTC.

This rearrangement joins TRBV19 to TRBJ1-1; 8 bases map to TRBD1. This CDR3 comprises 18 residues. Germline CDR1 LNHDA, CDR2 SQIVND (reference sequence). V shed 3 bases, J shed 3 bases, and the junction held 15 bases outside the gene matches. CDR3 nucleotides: TGTGCCAGTAGTATCATCCCCACAGGGGGTAACTTAGACACTGAAGCTTTCTTT. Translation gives CASSIIPTGGNLDTEAFF. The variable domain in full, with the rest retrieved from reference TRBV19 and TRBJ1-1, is DGGITQSPKYLFRKEGQNVTLSCEQNLNHDAMYWYRQDPGQGLRLIYYSQIVNDFQKGDIAEGYSVSREKKESFPLTVTSAQKNPTAFYLCASSIIPTGGNLDTEAFFGQGTRLTVV.

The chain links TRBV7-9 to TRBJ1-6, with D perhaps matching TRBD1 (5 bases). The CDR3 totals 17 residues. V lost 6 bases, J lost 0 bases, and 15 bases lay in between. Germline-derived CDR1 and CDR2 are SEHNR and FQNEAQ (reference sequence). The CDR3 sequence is CASSNDRSSSYNSPLHF. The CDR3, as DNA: TGTGCCAGCAGTAACGACAGATCCAGCTCCTATAATTCACCCCTCCACTTT.

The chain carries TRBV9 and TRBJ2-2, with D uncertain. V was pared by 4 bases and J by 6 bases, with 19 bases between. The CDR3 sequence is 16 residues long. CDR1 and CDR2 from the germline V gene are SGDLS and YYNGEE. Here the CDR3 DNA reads TGTGCCAGCAGCCCGTCCCTGAAGAGGAAAGCCGGGGAGCTGTTTTTT. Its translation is CASSPSLKRKAGELFF.

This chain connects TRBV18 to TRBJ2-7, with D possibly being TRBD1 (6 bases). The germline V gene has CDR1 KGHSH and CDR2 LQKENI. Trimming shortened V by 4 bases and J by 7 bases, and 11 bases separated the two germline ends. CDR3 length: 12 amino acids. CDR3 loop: CASSLTGLEQYF. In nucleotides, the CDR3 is TGTGCCAGCTCACTTACAGGGCTAGAGCAGTACTTC.

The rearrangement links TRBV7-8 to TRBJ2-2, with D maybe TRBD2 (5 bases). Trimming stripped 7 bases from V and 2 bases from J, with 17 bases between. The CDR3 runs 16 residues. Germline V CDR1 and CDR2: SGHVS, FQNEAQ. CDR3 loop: CASNTKDSYNTGELFF. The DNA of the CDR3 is TGTGCCAGCAACACGAAGGACTCCTACAACACCGGGGAGCTGTTTTTT.